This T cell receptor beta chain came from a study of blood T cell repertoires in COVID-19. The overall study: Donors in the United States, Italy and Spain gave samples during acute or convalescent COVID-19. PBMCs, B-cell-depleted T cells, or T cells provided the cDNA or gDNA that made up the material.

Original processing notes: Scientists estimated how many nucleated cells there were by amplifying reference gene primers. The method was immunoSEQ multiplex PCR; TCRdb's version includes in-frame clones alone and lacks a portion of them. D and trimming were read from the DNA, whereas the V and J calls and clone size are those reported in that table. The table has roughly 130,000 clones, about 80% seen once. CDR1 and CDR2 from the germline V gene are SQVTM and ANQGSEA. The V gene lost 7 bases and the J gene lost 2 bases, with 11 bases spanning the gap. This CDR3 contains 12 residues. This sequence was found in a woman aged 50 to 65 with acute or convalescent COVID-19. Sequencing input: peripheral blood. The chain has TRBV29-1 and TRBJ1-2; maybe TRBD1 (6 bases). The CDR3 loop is CSAVDRNYGYTF. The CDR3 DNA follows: TGCAGCGCTGTGGACAGAAACTATGGCTACACCTTC.